This T cell receptor (beta chain) originates from a study of blood T cells in healthy people across ages. PCR was performed a second time for about 6 to 11 cycles using a sample-barcoded 5' primer and a J-beta primer mix. A template-switch adaptor containing 12 random nucleotides labeled each cDNA molecule. A single record per CDR3 protein comes from TCRdb applying MiXCR to the 5' RACE reads. The table shows 700,000 to 850,000 distinct CDR3 sequences, with about 37% occurring only once. The table lists this clonotype with many counts. Sequenced input: blood. The TCR was taken from a man aged 18 to 29 in good health.

The CDR3 DNA follows: TGCAGTGCTGAACCAGGGTACAATGAGCAGTTCTTC. Its translation: CSAEPGYNEQFF. The chain combines TRBV20-1 with TRBJ2-1; the D gene is possibly TRBD1 (5 bases). V lost 5 bases to trimming and J lost 4 bases, with 9 bases between them. Germline CDR1 is DFQATT and CDR2 is SNEGSKA (reference sequence). The CDR3 covers 12 residues.